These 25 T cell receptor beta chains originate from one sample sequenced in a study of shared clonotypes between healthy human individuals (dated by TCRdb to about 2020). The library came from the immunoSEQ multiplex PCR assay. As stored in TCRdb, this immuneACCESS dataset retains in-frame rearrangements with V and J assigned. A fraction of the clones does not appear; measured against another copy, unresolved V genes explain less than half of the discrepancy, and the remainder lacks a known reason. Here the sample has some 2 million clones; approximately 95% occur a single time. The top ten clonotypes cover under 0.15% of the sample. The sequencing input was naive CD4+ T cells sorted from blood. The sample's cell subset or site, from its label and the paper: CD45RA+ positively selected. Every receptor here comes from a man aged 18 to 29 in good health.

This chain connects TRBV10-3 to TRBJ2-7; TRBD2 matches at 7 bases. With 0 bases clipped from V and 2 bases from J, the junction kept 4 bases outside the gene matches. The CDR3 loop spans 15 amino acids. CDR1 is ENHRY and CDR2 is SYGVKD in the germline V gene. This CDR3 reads CAISESAGDAYEQYF. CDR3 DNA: TGTGCCATCAGTGAGTCCGCGGGGGACGCCTACGAGCAGTACTTC.

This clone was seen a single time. CDR3 sequence: CASSRMDRGNTGELFF. The CDR3 bases are TGTGCCAGCTCACGAATGGACAGGGGGAACACCGGGGAGCTGTTTTTT. The rearrangement joins TRBV18 to TRBJ2-2; 9 bases agree with TRBD1. V lost 4 bases, J lost 1 base, and 4 bases stayed unmatched. The CDR3 consists of 16 residues. Looked up from germline, CDR1 is KGHSH and CDR2 is LQKENI. Looking up the rest from reference TRBV18 and TRBJ2-2 gives the full variable domain: NAGVMQNPRHLVRRRGQEARLRCSPMKGHSHVYWYRQLPEEGLKFMVYLQKENIIDESGMPKERFSAEFPKEGPSILRIQQVVRGDSAAYFCASSRMDRGNTGELFFGEGSRLTVL.

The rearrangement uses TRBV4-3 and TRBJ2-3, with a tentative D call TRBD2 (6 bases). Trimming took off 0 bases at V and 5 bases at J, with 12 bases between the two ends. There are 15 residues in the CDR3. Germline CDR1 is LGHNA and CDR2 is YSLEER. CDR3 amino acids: CASSQETGRGDTQYF. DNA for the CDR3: TGCGCCAGCAGCCAAGAGACTGGGCGGGGAGATACGCAGTATTTT.

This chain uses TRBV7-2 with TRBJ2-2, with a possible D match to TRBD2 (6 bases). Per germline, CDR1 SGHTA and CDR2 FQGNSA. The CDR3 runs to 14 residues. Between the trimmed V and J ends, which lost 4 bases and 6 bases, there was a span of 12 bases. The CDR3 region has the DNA TGTGCCAGCAGCTCCGTGGGGGGTCCCGGGGAGCTGTTTTTT. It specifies CASSSVGGPGELFF. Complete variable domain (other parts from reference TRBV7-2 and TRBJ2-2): GAGVSQSPSNKVTEKGKDVELRCDPISGHTALYWYRQSLGQGLEFLIYFQGNSAPDKSGLPSDRFSAERTGGSVSTLTIQRTQQEDSAVYLCASSSVGGPGELFFGEGSRLTVL.

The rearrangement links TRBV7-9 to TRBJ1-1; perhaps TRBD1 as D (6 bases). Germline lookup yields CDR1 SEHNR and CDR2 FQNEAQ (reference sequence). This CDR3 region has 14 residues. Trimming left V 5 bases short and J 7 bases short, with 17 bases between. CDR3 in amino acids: CASSLIGGVIEAFF. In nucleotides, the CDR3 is TGTGCCAGCAGCCTTATAGGGGGGGTCATTGAAGCTTTCTTT. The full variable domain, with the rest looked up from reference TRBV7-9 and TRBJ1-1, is DTGVSQNPRHKITKRGQNVTFRCDPISEHNRLYWYRQTLGQGPEFLTYFQNEAQLEKSRLLSDRFSAERPKGSFSTLEIQRTEQGDSAMYLCASSLIGGVIEAFFGQGTRLTVV.

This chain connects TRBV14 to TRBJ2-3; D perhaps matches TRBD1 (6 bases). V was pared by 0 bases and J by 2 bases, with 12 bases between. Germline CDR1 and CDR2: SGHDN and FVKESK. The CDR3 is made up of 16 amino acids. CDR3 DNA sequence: TGTGCCAGCAGCCAAGATCAGGGGAGCTACACAGATACGCAGTATTTT. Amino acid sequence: CASSQDQGSYTDTQYF.

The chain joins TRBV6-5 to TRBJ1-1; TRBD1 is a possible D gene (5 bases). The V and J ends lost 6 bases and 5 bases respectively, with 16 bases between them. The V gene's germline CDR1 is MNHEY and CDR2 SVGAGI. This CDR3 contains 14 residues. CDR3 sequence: CASSDTGGRTEAFF. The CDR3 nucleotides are TGTGCCAGCAGCGACACAGGAGGAAGGACTGAAGCTTTCTTT.

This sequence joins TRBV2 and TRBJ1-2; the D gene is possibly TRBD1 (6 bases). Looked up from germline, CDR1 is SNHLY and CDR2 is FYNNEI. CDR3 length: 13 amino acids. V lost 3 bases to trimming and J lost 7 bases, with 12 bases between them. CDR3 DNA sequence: TGTGCCAGCAGTGAGGTTCTACAGGGTGGCTACACCTTC. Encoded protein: CASSEVLQGGYTF.

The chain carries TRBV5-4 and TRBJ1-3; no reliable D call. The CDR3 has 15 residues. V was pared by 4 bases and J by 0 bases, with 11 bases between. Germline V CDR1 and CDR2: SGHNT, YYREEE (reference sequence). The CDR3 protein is CASSVDKSSGNTIYF. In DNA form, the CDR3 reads TGTGCCAGCAGCGTAGATAAGAGCTCTGGAAACACCATATATTTT.

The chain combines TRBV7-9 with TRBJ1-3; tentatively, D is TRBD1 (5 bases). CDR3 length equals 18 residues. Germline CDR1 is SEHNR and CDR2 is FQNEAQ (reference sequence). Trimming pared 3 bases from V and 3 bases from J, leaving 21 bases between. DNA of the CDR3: TGTGCCAGCAGCTTTAGAAGGGGATTGAACCCTGATGGAAACACCATATATTTT. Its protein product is CASSFRRGLNPDGNTIYF.

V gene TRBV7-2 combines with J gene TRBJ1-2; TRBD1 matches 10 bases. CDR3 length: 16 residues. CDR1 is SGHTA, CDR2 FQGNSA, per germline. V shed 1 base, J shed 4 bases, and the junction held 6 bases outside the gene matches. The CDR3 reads CASSLGQGALGYGYTF. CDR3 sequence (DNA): TGTGCCAGCAGCTTAGGACAGGGGGCGCTGGGCTATGGCTACACCTTC.

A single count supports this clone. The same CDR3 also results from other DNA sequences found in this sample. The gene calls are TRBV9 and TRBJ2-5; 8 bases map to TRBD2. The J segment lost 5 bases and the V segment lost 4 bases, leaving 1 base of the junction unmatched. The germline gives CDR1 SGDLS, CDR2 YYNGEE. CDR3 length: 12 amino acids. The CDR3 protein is CASSPSGETQYF. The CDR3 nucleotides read TGTGCCAGCAGCCCTAGCGGGGAGACCCAGTACTTC.

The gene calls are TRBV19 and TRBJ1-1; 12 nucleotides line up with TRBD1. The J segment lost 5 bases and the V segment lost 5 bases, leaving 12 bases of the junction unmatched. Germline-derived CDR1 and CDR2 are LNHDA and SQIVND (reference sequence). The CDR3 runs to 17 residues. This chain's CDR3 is CASSPGTGGGYRTEAFF. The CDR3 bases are TGTGCCAGTAGTCCAGGGACAGGGGGCGGTTATAGGACTGAAGCTTTCTTT.

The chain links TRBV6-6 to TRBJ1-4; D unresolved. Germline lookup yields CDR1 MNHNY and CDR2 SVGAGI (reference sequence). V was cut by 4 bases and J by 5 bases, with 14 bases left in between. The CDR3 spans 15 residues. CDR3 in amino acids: CASSSPPGSNEKLFF. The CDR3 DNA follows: TGTGCCAGCAGTTCCCCCCCCGGCTCAAATGAAAAACTGTTTTTT.

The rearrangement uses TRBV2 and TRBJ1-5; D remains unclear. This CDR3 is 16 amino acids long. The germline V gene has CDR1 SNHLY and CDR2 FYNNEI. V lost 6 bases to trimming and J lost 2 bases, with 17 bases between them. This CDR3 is CASRPGGISGNQPQHF. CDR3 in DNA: TGTGCCAGCAGGCCGGGAGGGATCTCCGGCAATCAGCCCCAGCATTTT.

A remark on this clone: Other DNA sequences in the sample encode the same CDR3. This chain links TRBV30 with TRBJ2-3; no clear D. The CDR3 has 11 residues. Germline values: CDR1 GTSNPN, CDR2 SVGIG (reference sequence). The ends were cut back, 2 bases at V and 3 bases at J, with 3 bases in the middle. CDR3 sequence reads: CAWSSTDTQYF. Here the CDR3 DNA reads TGTGCCTGGAGTAGTACAGATACGCAGTATTTT.

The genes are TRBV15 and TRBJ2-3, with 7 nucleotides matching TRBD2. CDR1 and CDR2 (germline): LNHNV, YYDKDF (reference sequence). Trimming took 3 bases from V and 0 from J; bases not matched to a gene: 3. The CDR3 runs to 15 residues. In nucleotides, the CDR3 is TGTGCCACCAGCAGCGAGCGGGATAGCACAGATACGCAGTATTTT. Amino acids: CATSSERDSTDTQYF.

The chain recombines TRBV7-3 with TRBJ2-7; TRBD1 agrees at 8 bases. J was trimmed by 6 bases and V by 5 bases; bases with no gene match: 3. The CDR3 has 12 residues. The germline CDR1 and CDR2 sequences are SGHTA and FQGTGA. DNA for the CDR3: TGTGCCAGCAGCCAGACAGGGGCCGAGCAGTACTTC. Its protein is CASSQTGAEQYF.

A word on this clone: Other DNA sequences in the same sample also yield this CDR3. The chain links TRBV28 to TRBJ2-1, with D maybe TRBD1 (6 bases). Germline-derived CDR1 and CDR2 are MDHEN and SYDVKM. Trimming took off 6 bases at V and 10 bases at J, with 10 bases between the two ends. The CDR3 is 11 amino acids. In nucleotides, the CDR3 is TGTGCCAGCAGCTTAGGGACAGAGCAGTTCTTC. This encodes CASSLGTEQFF. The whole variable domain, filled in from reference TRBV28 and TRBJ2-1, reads DVKVTQSSRYLVKRTGEKVFLECVQDMDHENMFWYRQDPGLGLRLIYFSYDVKMKEKGDIPEGYSVSREKKERFSLILESASTNQTSMYLCASSLGTEQFFGPGTRLTVL.

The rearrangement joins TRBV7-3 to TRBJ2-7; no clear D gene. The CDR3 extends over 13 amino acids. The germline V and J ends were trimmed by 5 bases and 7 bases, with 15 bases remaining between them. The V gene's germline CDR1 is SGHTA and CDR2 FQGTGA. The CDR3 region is CASSNIAESEQYF. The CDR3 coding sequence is TGTGCCAGCAGCAATATCGCTGAGAGTGAGCAGTACTTC.

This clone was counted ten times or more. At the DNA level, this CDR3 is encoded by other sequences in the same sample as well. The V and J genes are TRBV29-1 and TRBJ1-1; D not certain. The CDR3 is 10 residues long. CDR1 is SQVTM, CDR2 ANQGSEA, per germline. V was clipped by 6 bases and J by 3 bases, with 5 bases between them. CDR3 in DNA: TGCAGCGTGTCTTACACTGAAGCTTTCTTT. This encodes CSVSYTEAFF.

The CDR3: CASSGREGEKLFF. The CDR3 nucleotides are TGCGCCAGCTCGGGGCGGGAAGGAGAAAAACTGTTTTTT. The chain couples TRBV10-2 to TRBJ1-4, with D perhaps matching TRBD1 (5 bases). In germline, CDR1 is WSHSY, CDR2 SAAADI. CDR3 length equals 13 residues. Trimming pared 8 bases from V and 8 bases from J, leaving 15 bases between.

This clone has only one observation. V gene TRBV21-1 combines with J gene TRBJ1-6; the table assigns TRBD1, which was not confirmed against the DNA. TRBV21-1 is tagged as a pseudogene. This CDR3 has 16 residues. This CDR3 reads CASNNPLQGRNSPLHF. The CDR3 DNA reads TGTGCCAGCAACAATCCCCTACAGGGTCGCAATTCACCCCTCCACTTT.

Here the CDR3 DNA reads TGCAGTGCTAGAGCGTATCCCAAAGCTTTCTTT. Its translation is CSARAYPKAFF. J is TRBJ1-1 and V is TRBV20-1; D not certain. Between the trimmed V and J ends, which lost 1 base and 9 bases, there was a span of 9 bases. Germline CDR1 and CDR2: DFQATT and SNEGSKA (reference sequence). The CDR3 sequence is 11 residues long.

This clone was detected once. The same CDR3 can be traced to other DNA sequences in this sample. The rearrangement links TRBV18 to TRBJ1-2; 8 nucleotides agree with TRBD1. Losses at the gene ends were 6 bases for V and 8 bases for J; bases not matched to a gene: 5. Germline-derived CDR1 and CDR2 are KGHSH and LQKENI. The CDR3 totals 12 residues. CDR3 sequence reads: CASSDRGLGYTF. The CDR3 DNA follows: TGTGCCAGCTCCGACAGGGGATTGGGCTACACCTTC.